The T cell receptor (beta chain) described here comes from a study of glioma-infiltrating T cells. Study outcomes and limitations: Only very few CDR3 sequences appeared in both tissue and blood. Above-expected tissue-blood divergence occurred in all gliomas, most in low-grade ones.

In this sample, this clonotype turned up many times. Its target is unknown. Amplification of TCR alpha and beta CDR3 regions from RNA used iRepertoire nested multiplex PCR. One-step reverse transcription and amplification started from approximately 100-400 ng of tissue mRNA or PBMC total RNA. TCRdb ran MiXCR on the multiplex PCR reads and lists one entry per CDR3 protein. The sample has some 180,000 distinct CDR3 sequences; around 32% are singletons. V lost 2 bases and J lost 3, with 17 bases in between. The CDR3 sequence is 16 residues long. Germline CDR1 and CDR2: MNHEY and SMNVEV (reference sequence).

Material for sequencing was glioma tissue, nonneoplastic brain tissue, or PBMCs (not recorded which). J is TRBJ2-7 and V is TRBV27; D could derive from TRBD1 or TRBD2 (6 bases each). The clonotype comes from a human donor with low-grade glioma or glioblastoma, undergoing nonglioma brain surgery, or in good health (not recorded which). The CDR3 DNA is TGTGCCAGCAGTTTAAAGGGGGTGGGGGACTTCTACGAGCAGTACTTC. It is translated as CASSLKGVGDFYEQYF.